This TCR beta chain was recorded in a study of blood T cell repertoires in COVID-19. The overall study: PBMCs, B-cell-depleted T cells, or T cells provided the cDNA or gDNA that made up the material.

Sequencing used immunoSEQ multiplex PCR; TCRdb keeps in-frame clones, though not all of them. The sample includes about 220,000 clones, around 81% seen only once; the top ten take under 8.5%. This clone was recorded many times. Sequenced material: peripheral blood. The clonotype was recovered from a woman aged 65 to 85 with acute or convalescent COVID-19.

The CDR3 bases are TGTGCCAGTAGTATACTAGGGGAGGCCTCCTATGGCTACACCTTC. It codes for CASSILGEASYGYTF. This chain connects TRBV19 to TRBJ1-2, with D possibly being TRBD1 (5 bases). This CDR3 region has 15 residues. Germline CDR1 LNHDA, CDR2 SQIVND (reference sequence). V lost 2 bases to trimming and J lost 4 bases, with 14 bases between them.